Listed below are T cell receptor beta chains from one sample, sequenced in a study of T-cell reconstitution after alpha-beta-depleted transplantation in children. MiXCR was run by TCRdb on the PCR reads, yielding one entry per CDR3 protein. The sample has hundreds of thousands of distinct CDR3 sequences, around 15% seen once. The sequencing used PBMCs, mostly from graft donor cells, collected 360 days after TCRalphabeta/CD19-depleted stem cell transplant. The receptors derive from a boy younger than two who had a stem cell transplant for Wiskott-Aldrich syndrome, so the T cells may come from the graft donor. Both conserved end residues are part of each CDR3. A D gene is named only where the DNA matches it firmly. Expanded clones get a size class; other rows say once, few or many, or leave the size out.

j_call v_call cdr3_length clone_size d_call cdr3_aa cdr3_nt
TRBJ2-7 TRBV20-1 13 - - CSARVDSSPEQYF TGCAGTGCTAGAGTTGACTCCTCCCCCGAGCAGTACTTC
TRBJ2-3 TRBV5-1 16 few TRBD2 CASSLTAGGTGDTQYF TGCGCCAGCAGCTTGACCGCGGGAGGAACCGGAGATACGCAGTATTTT
TRBJ2-1 TRBV12-3/TRBV12-4 16 few TRBD2 CASSFLSGRSAKYQFF TGTGCCAGCAGTTTTTTGAGCGGGAGGAGCGCCAAATATCAGTTCTTC
TRBJ1-5 TRBV7-2 15 few - CASSLDRPGAQPQHF TGTGCCAGCAGCTTAGATCGTCCGGGGGCTCAGCCCCAGCATTTT
TRBJ2-2 TRBV7-6 14 few - CASSLAPRSGELFF TGTGCCAGCAGCTTAGCGCCAAGGTCCGGGGAGCTGTTTTTT
TRBJ2-5 TRBV7-2 17 - TRBD2 CASRSPGLAGVRETQYF TGTGCCAGCAGGTCCCCGGGACTAGCGGGAGTGAGGGAGACCCAGTACTTC
TRBJ2-3 TRBV7-2 16 many - CASRSRGGGRADTQYF TGTGCCAGCAGATCAAGGGGGGGGGGCCGCGCAGATACGCAGTATTTT
TRBJ2-6 TRBV4-1 15 few - CASSHRVSGANVLTF TGCGCCAGCAGTCATAGGGTCTCTGGGGCCAACGTCCTGACTTTC
TRBJ2-2 TRBV19 15 - - CASSSRLGNTGELFF TGTGCCAGTAGTTCACGACTAGGGAACACCGGGGAGCTGTTTTTT
TRBJ2-3 TRBV18 15 - - CASSPWVKGPDTQYF TGTGCCAGCTCACCATGGGTAAAGGGGCCAGATACGCAGTATTTT
TRBJ1-5 TRBV6-1 15 few TRBD1 CASSKRQGLNQPQHF TGTGCCAGCAGTAAACGACAGGGCCTAAATCAGCCCCAGCATTTT
TRBJ1-1 TRBV20-1 14 - TRBD1 CSASRGQGVTEAFF TGCAGTGCTAGTAGGGGGCAGGGTGTCACTGAAGCTTTCTTT
TRBJ2-7 TRBV11-2 12 many - CASSQISGEQYF TGTGCCAGCAGCCAAATATCGGGCGAGCAGTACTTC
TRBJ2-7 TRBV6-5 15 - - CASSYSEGTSNEQYF TGTGCCAGCAGTTACTCGGAAGGGACAAGTAACGAGCAGTACTTC
TRBJ2-7 TRBV6-1 14 few TRBD1 CASIPGQGPYEQYF TGTGCCAGCATTCCGGGACAGGGTCCCTACGAGCAGTACTTC
TRBJ2-7 TRBV2 15 - TRBD2 CASSLLAGFSYEQYF TGTGCCAGCAGTCTACTAGCGGGATTCTCCTACGAGCAGTACTTC
TRBJ1-5 TRBV20-1 13 - - CSVTRGSNQPQHF TGCAGTGTAACCAGGGGCTCCAATCAGCCCCAGCATTTT
TRBJ2-1 TRBV20-1 15 - - CSASGLAGPYNEQFF TGCAGTGCTAGTGGGCTAGCCGGTCCCTACAATGAGCAGTTCTTC
TRBJ2-5 TRBV7-2 20 - TRBD2 CASSLARSGLAGGPRETQYF TGTGCCAGCAGCTTAGCGCGATCCGGACTAGCGGGAGGGCCCAGGGAGACCCAGTACTTC
TRBJ2-1 TRBV20-1 12 few - CSAARWGYEQFF TGCAGTGCTGCCCGGTGGGGGTATGAGCAGTTCTTC
TRBJ2-6 TRBV6-5 17 - - CASSYSLRGAGANVLTF TGTGCCAGCAGTTACTCTCTCAGGGGAGCTGGGGCCAACGTCCTGACTTTC
TRBJ1-4 TRBV11-2 15 once TRBD1 CASSQGQGRREKLFF TGTGCCAGCAGCCAAGGACAGGGGCGCAGGGAAAAACTGTTTTTT
TRBJ2-1 TRBV6-1 15 once TRBD2 CASSISSGYYNEQFF TGTGCCAGCAGTATCTCTAGCGGGTACTACAATGAGCAGTTCTTC
TRBJ2-3 TRBV5-1 15 - - CASSDSTFGADTQYF TGCGCCAGCAGCGACAGCACTTTCGGGGCAGATACGCAGTATTTT
TRBJ2-7 TRBV4-3 16 few - CASSQESGTGTYEQYF TGCGCCAGCAGCCAAGAAAGTGGAACAGGGACCTACGAGCAGTACTTC
TRBJ2-1 TRBV12-3/TRBV12-4 14 - - CASSTHGQSYEQFF TGTGCCAGCAGTACCCATGGACAGAGCTATGAGCAGTTCTTC
TRBJ2-1 TRBV2 16 many TRBD1 CASSERGTGFYNEQFF TGTGCCAGCAGTGAAAGGGGGACAGGGTTCTACAATGAGCAGTTCTTC
TRBJ2-5 TRBV28 18 few TRBD2 CASSLYGRTSVIMETQYF TGTGCCAGCAGTCTGTACGGTCGGACTAGCGTAATTATGGAGACCCAGTACTTC